The source of this TCR beta chain is a study of cytomegalovirus exposure and HLA in healthy donors (dated by TCRdb to about 2017). Context from the whole study: According to an earlier analysis of around 600 of the donors, 150 million to 200 million T cells yielded 117 million unique TCR beta sequences and around 280 Gb of sequence data. Every discovery cohort repertoire had been produced on one sequencing platform. Both class I and class II loci were covered by HLA typing, at four-digit resolution. An early release covering 500 to 750 HLA-typed donors comprised about 300 gigabases of sequencing data and tens of millions of unique TCR sequences. A later analysis re-analyzed previously published TCR beta repertoires from 666 donors and added high-resolution HLA genotyping to study TCR occurrence patterns. High-throughput TCR immunosequencing, statistical association of individual TCRs with disease status, and machine learning were combined to predict cytomegalovirus infection status. The study profiled the T cell repertoires of around 700 subjects by immunosequencing and related them to cytomegalovirus serostatus. A separate validation cohort of over a hundred different subjects was used in addition to the approximately 670-subject first cohort. Across some 400 genotyped donors of the cohort, an average of about 240,000 unique TCR beta nucleotide sequences per donor were sequenced, and roughly 20% of those sequences were non-productive. The genetic ancestry cluster associated with self-reported Caucasian donors included 65% to 90% of the roughly 380 genotyped donors. Donor age, sex, ethnicity and CMV serostatus were compiled together with the repertoire data. Roughly 5 DR-DQ haplotypes were treated as single units for association and clustering because of strong linkage in the cohort. In the later analysis, no new phenotypic data were used to find candidate immune exposures; instead, reliance was placed on TCR beta sequences and their occurrence across donors. An earlier analysis of around 580 of the donors used high-throughput TCR beta sequencing to judge whether each TCR beta V gene segment behaved as functional or pseudogenic. Typing coverage differed by locus: A, B, C, DRB1 and DQB1 were typed in roughly 620-630 donors, DQA1 in about 500, DPA1 in approximately 600, and DPB1 in roughly 470. The study aimed to test whether cataloging public T cell receptors could reveal signatures of past pathogen exposure. A later genetic analysis took genome-wide SNP genotypes for about three fifths of the 666 donors and used that subset as a discovery cohort.

Library method: the immunoSEQ multiplex PCR assay. The multiplex PCR relied on a mix of 60 forward primers for TCR Vbeta segments and 13 reverse primers for TCR Jbeta segments. Amplification of the CDR3 region of rearranged TCR beta genes was performed with a multiplex PCR assay on genomic DNA. On the Illumina HiSeq System, the amplified TCR beta libraries were sequenced as 87-base-pair reads. The study's own analysis went as follows. Across the 500 to 850 repertoires, a later analysis counted 80 million or so unique TCR beta chains, around 11 million of which were shared by at least two donors. Raw reads were error-corrected and collapsed into unique sequences with a nearest-neighbor algorithm that merged closely related sequences to remove PCR and sequencing errors. Alignment of CDR3 sequences to IMGT reference sequences was used to assign V, D and J gene segments. For a sequence to be retained, at least a six-nucleotide match to both a V gene segment and a J gene segment was required. A rearrangement counted as productive if the CDR3 had no stop codons and remained in frame with V and J, and every other rearrangement counted as non-productive. Following IMGT convention, CDR3 was defined as the stretch from the second conserved V-encoded cysteine up to the conserved J-encoded phenylalanine. In an earlier analysis of roughly 580 of the donors, sequences lacking an unambiguous match to a single V gene segment were excluded. In an earlier analysis of 587 of the donors, a V segment was called functional when productive rearrangements were above 56.7%, and segregating when the standard deviation between donors exceeded 5%. To diagnose cytomegalovirus status from the catalog of TCR beta chain sequences, a statistical classification framework was built. In a later analysis, V and J genes were assigned by comparing TCR nucleotide sequences against IMGT/GENE-DB human TR gene sequences. Using the TCRdist pipeline, a later analysis assigned CDR3 sequences along with most-parsimonious VDJ recombination scenarios. A later analysis defined each TCR beta chain by its CDR3 amino acid sequence plus V-gene family, and excluded reads lacking a unique V-gene family. As a way to deal with suspected cross-contamination and a sequencing artifact, a later analysis dropped 592 nucleotide sequences that were highly shared and had low generation probability. In a later analysis, a clonal expansion index for each public chain was calculated from normalized within-repertoire ranks of inferred template counts. Generation probabilities in a later analysis came from a VDJ recombination model fitted to out-of-frame rearrangements, and those results were checked against IGoR. In a later analysis, hypergeometric tests were used to score TCR-TCR, TCR-HLA and TCR-CMV co-occurrence, with a repertoire-size bias correction applied to TCR pairs. A later analysis estimated false discovery rates by permuting HLA or CMV assignments 20 times. A later analysis grouped co-occurring TCRs with DBSCAN, adding TCRdist sequence similarity when clustering within HLA-allele-positive subsets. For co-occurrence clustering, repertoires with fewer than 30,000 or more than 120,000 public chains were excluded, along with four or five repertoires with anomalous nucleotide sharing. As stored in TCRdb, this immuneACCESS dataset retains in-frame rearrangements with V and J assigned. A fraction of the clones does not appear; measured against another copy, unresolved V genes explain less than half of the discrepancy, and the remainder lacks a known reason. The D gene and trimming were derived from the DNA, and the V and J assignments and clone size from that table. In all, the sample holds about 110,000 clones, and around 73% of those were seen once. The top ten hold around 7.7% of the sample.

General conclusions and limits of the study: Some IMGT-functional V segments, including TRBV6-2 and TRBV6-3, could not be told apart with the 87-base-pair reads, so those segments were excluded. Correlated functional status among segregating V segments might reflect linkage disequilibrium, but an unknown experimental factor could not be ruled out. Compared with equally common non-associated chains, HLA-associated TCR beta chains in a later analysis were more clonally expanded and had lower generation probabilities. Because counts were too low, 15 to 20 rarely observed V segments, including chromosome 9 orphons, were excluded from the earlier analysis of around 640 of the donors. The sequencing pipeline was judged likely to have produced a cluster of highly shared sequence variants as a technical artifact. In a later analysis, the rate of TCR association differed among HLA loci, with DRB1 alleles having the most associated TCRs and HLA-C alleles having the fewest. Cytomegalovirus status was reported to be diagnosed by the classifier with high specificity and sensitivity in both the original and validation cohorts. In a later analysis, 15,000 to 20,000 TCR beta sequences were associated with specific HLA alleles at a false discovery rate of 0.05. A later genetic analysis reported fewer N-insertions in productive TCRs among donors in an Asian-associated ancestry cluster than the approximately 670-donor mean. The study listed 164 TCR beta chains as associated with cytomegalovirus. Across donors, most TCR sequences were observed very rarely, whereas some public TCRs were present in many individuals. In this cohort, only TCR beta chains were sequenced, and detectable features were limited by the absence of alpha or paired-chain data. A later analysis reported that several top co-occurrence clusters appeared linked to parvovirus B19, influenza, CMV and Epstein-Barr virus. A later analysis found that most CMV-associated TCR beta chains appeared HLA-restricted, with HLA associations seemingly driven largely by CMV exposure. An association between a missense DCLRE1C variant and V-gene and J-gene trimming of TCR beta chains was found in a later genetic analysis and replicated in an independent cohort. An earlier analysis of 587 of the donors showed that most TCR beta V segments appeared in productive rearrangements either about 87% or about 30% of the time, which broadly matched IMGT annotations. Because some donors lacked HLA typing at each locus, the association tests relied only on the typed subset. In vitro tests confirmed that three of the cytomegalovirus-associated TCR beta chains recognize cytomegalovirus antigens. A further reported finding was that TCR beta sequences accurately predicted the HLA-A and HLA-B alleles for most subjects in the first cohort. Immune exposure information for the cohort was limited to CMV serostatus. Roughly uniform sequencing depth across donors was assumed in presence/absence analyses, although this assumption may not hold. Assigning TCR associations to individual alleles was difficult when HLA alleles, especially DR and DQ, strongly co-occurred. The authors suggested that the approach could potentially be extended to other disease states and immunological phenotypes.

A few counts support this clone. Which antigen it targets is not known. An end of the junction differs from the germline gene, which may be a read error. Other nucleotide sequences in the sample specify the same CDR3. In total, 500 to 700 healthy bone marrow donors made up the cohort. At the time of sampling, every cohort member was nominally healthy, though immune exposures that went unrecorded were likely present. The donor was CMV seronegative and was included in the group of about 400 seronegative cohort members. Each donor provided a peripheral blood sample, and peripheral blood mononuclear cells were used for TCR beta sequencing. The Qiagen DNeasy Blood Extraction Kit was used to extract genomic DNA from the blood cell samples. From its cysteine to its phenylalanine, the CDR3 spans 15 amino acids. The entry retains the CDR3 DNA only, 45 bases that are in frame from base 1. The CDR1 and CDR2 encoded by the germline V gene are SGHRS and YFSETQ.

The sequence joins TRBV5-1 to TRBJ2-5; the D segment could be TRBD1, given 6 matching bases. The sequencing input was PBMCs. This TCR derives from a man aged 35-49 years in good health and CMV-seronegative. CDR3 region: CASSLIAGRGETQYF. The DNA sequence reads TGTGCCAGCAGCTTGATAGCCGGCAGGGGAGAGACCCAGTACTTC.